This TCR beta chain was retrieved from a study of cytotoxic CD8 clonotypes in ibrutinib-treated CLL listed by TCRdb under 2021. In terms of the full investigation: In this cohort, around 15 patients were treatment-naive and 11 to 12 were relapsed/refractory, while approximately 18 had unmutated IGHV. Cryopreserved peripheral blood mononuclear cells were obtained before treatment, at response, and at either sustained remission or disease progression. The response samples were drawn at a median of approximately 12 months into treatment, with a range of roughly 6 to 40 months. On average, each sample yielded around 270,000 productive templates and tens of thousands of productive rearrangements. Of the roughly 86 participants in the trial, about two dozen had longitudinal samples available. Partial responses were observed in approximately 24 patients and complete responses in 2; after a median follow-up of 68 months, remission was maintained in roughly 15 patients and progression was observed in 12. Every remission and progressive disease sample was obtained while ibrutinib was still being received by the patients. The study at large found these results: Baseline clonality exceeded that of age-matched healthy donors and correlated strongly with circulating CD8+ T-cell counts. Public clonotypes were found to be uncommon and were observed to contract or remain stable during treatment; the increase in clonality was shown to reflect expansion of private clonotypes at ibrutinib response. Clonality rose at ibrutinib response, remained stable during sustained remission, and dropped back toward baseline at progression. Lymph node repertoires were not examined, and the timing of sampling was not matched between patients in sustained remission and those whose disease progressed.

CDR1 and CDR2 are drawn from the germline V gene: SGHDN, FVKESK. Unmatched junction bases come to 4, with V trimmed by 0 bases and J by 15 bases. The CDR3, cysteine through phenylalanine, is 13 amino acids long. Of all the DNA, just the CDR3 is kept, 39 bases in frame from base 1. Each clonotype received, on average, 10x coverage in deep resolution sequencing performed on a MiSeq, where the target depth lay between 1 in 1 million and 1 in 200,000 T cells. TCR beta libraries were generated with the immunoSEQ hsTCRB Kit. The published analysis was carried out like this. ImmunoSEQ Data Assistant and ImmunoSEQ Analyzer were used for data analysis, and V, D and J genes were assigned according to IMGT definitions. Clonality, which ranges from 0 to 1, was calculated as one minus the normalized Shannon entropy of productive rearrangement frequencies. Public clonotype analysis was restricted to overrepresented clonotypes comprising at least 0.05% of each patient's repertoire. Roughly 12 age-matched healthy donor repertoires from immuneACCESS were used as controls for clonality. TCRdb took this table from immuneACCESS and kept in-frame rearrangements with V and J called. Such tables lack part of the clones; where checked against another copy, unresolved V genes explain under half of the gap, and the rest is unexplained. V and J calls and clone size are as listed in that table; D and trimming were resolved from the DNA. The sample profile shows roughly 330,000 clones; 67% of them were found once. Roughly 6% of the sample lies in the top ten.

As regards this clone: There is no known antigen for this receptor. No base qualities exist here, and no much larger clone lies one base off it.

For TCR beta library preparation, about 2 micrograms of genomic DNA were extracted from the cryopreserved PBMCs. Longitudinal blood samples from CLL patients on ibrutinib monotherapy underwent high-throughput TCR beta sequencing. The patients took part in an open-label, single-center phase 2 trial of ibrutinib monotherapy. The chain is assembled from TRBV14 and TRBJ2-1, with TRBD2 matching 11 junction bases. The receptor was derived from a human donor with chronic lymphocytic leukemia. Sample: PBMCs, taken after 36 months of ibrutinib treatment. The CDR3 region reads CASSQELAGEVFF. The sequenced DNA: TGTGCCAGCAGCCAAGAACTAGCGGGAGAGGTGTTCTTC.